This T cell receptor (beta chain) is from a study of T cells in Graves' hyperthyroidism and ophthalmopathy. Looked up from germline, CDR1 is LNHNV and CDR2 is YYDKDF (reference sequence). The CDR3 has 15 amino acids. J lost 0 bases, V lost 0 bases, and 1 base had no gene match. Overall study results and limits: Most expanded thyroid clonotypes above 0.001 recurred in blood.

There were TCR beta CDR3 regions amplified from RNA transcripts. Initially, a first-round RT-PCR of the TCR CDR3 employed the HTBI primer set. MiXCR, applied by TCRdb to the multiplex PCR reads, yields one record per CDR3 protein. The data contain around 600,000 distinct CDR3 sequences, around 15% of them singletons. Criteria for exclusion of patients were uncontrolled infection, other autoimmune disease, pregnancy or lactation. For this clonotype: What it binds is unknown.

The source material was blood. This chain connects TRBV15 to TRBJ2-7, with 8 nucleotides matching TRBD1. The clonotype was recovered from a woman aged 50 to 60 with Graves' ophthalmopathy. In DNA, the CDR3 is TGTGCCACCAGCAGAGAAACAGGGGGCTCCTACGAGCAGTACTTC. Protein: CATSRETGGSYEQYF.